The 8 T cell receptor beta chains below were found in one sample sequenced in a study of blood T cells in healthy people across ages. Combining a sample-barcoded 5' primer with a J-beta primer mix, a second PCR ran for 7 to 11 cycles. One entry per CDR3 protein, called by TCRdb with MiXCR from the 5' RACE reads. The table has fewer than 1,200,000 distinct CDR3 sequences, less than 25% seen once; the top ten hold approximately 0.79%. The sample also formed part of further work on T cells of mothers and their children.

The specimen was blood. All receptors come from a girl aged 2 to 9 in good health.

This clonotype turned up a few times. The chain has TRBV7-9 and TRBJ2-6; tentative D call: TRBD1 (5 bases). V lost 4 bases, J lost 1 base, and 14 bases lay in between. Per germline, CDR1 SEHNR and CDR2 FQNEAQ (reference sequence). The CDR3 is 17 residues long. In DNA, the CDR3 is TGTGCCAGCAGCTATAGCCTCCAGGGTTCTGGGGCCAACGTCCTGACTTTC. Amino acids: CASSYSLQGSGANVLTF.

V usage is TRBV29-1 and J usage is TRBJ2-5; 7 bases map to TRBD1. The last part of the DNA fits TRBJ2-1 better; the J call may be wrong. The CDR3 has 16 residues. Per germline, CDR1 SQVTM and CDR2 ANQGSEA. CDR3 sequence: CSAGTVNVPGYNEQFF. The DNA for the CDR3 is TGCAGCGCTGGGACAGTGAACGTTCCGGGATACAATGAGCAGTTCTTC.

This clonotype was seen a few times. The chain employs TRBV20-1 and TRBJ1-1; 7 bases line up with TRBD1. From germline, CDR1 is DFQATT and CDR2 SNEGSKA (reference sequence). V was pared by 1 base and J by 11 bases, with 13 bases of the junction left unmatched. The CDR3 has 14 amino acids. The CDR3, as DNA: TGCAGTGCTAGAGGGACCTCCGGGACAGAAAGGGCTTTCTTT. Its protein product is CSARGTSGTERAFF.

This chain joins TRBV12-5 and TRBJ1-2, with TRBD1 identical over 7 bases. V dropped 2 bases and J dropped 4; count of bases not matched to a gene: 4. The CDR3 length is 14 residues. CDR1 is LGHNT, CDR2 FRNRAP, per germline. The CDR3 DNA is TGTGCTAGTGGTTTGCAGGGGGGGGGCTATGGCTACACCTTC. Amino acid sequence: CASGLQGGGYGYTF.

This clonotype has more than one count but fewer than ten. In DNA form, the CDR3 reads TGTGCCAGCTCCCGGGGCACCAACTCCTACGAGCAGTACTTC. Encoded protein: CASSRGTNSYEQYF. The J gene is TRBJ2-7, the V gene TRBV12-3 or TRBV12-4; D is possibly TRBD1 or TRBD2 (5 bases each). Trimming removed 8 bases at V and 0 bases at J, with 14 bases between. There are 14 residues in the CDR3.

In the case of this clonotype: This clone may be a read error of a much larger clone one base away. The rearrangement uses TRBV27 and TRBJ2-3; D is unclear. CDR3 length equals 13 residues. Germline-derived CDR1 and CDR2 are MNHEY and SMNVEV (reference sequence). The CDR3 coding sequence is TGTGCCAGCAGTTTTCTCGGTACAGATACGCAGTGTTTT. Translated, it gives CASSFLGTDTQCF.

Of note for this clonotype: At one of its ends the junction is not consistent with the germline gene, which may arise from a read error. V is TRBV5-1 and J is TRBJ2-1; D is possibly TRBD1 or TRBD2 (5 bases each). CDR1 is SGHRS and CDR2 is YFSETQ in the germline V gene. This CDR3 region has 16 residues. As DNA, the CDR3 is TGCGTCAGCAGCTTGGGGGTGTTAAGCTCCTACAATGAGCAGTTCTTC. It codes for CVSSLGVLSSYNEQFF.

This clonotype was detected once. The chain links TRBV5-1 to TRBJ1-1; tentatively, D is TRBD1 (5 bases). The length of the CDR3 is 14 residues. The germline gives CDR1 SGHRS, CDR2 YFSETQ. V shed 4 bases and J shed 6 bases, with 16 bases lying between them. The chain's CDR3 is CASSRGQGHAEAFF. The CDR3 DNA sequence: TGCGCCAGCAGCCGCGGACAAGGGCACGCTGAAGCTTTCTTT.